This record concerns one TCR beta chain sequence. What it binds is not known. The sample belongs to a study of CD8 T cells in Susac syndrome. General observations from the study: It was acknowledged in the study that the number of individuals who were included in its TCR sequencing and HLA analysis was relatively small.

Random hexamers were used to reverse transcribe an amount of roughly 0.5 to 1 ug RNA. TCRdb analysed the immunoSEQ multiplex PCR reads with MiXCR anew, one entry per CDR3 protein. The data contain approximately 110,000 distinct CDR3 sequences, roughly 95% of them seen just once; the ten biggest clones take up more than 0.095%. The sequence came from a human donor in good health. The sequenced material came from CD4+ T cells from PBMCs.

The CDR3 bases are TGCAGCGGGACAGCGACAGATACGCAGTATTTT. This encodes CSGTATDTQYF. The rearrangement joins TRBV29-1 to TRBJ2-3; D is perhaps TRBD1 (6 bases). This CDR3 comprises 11 residues. From germline, CDR1 is SQVTM and CDR2 ANQGSEA. Trimming left V 7 bases short and J 3 bases short, with 8 bases between.